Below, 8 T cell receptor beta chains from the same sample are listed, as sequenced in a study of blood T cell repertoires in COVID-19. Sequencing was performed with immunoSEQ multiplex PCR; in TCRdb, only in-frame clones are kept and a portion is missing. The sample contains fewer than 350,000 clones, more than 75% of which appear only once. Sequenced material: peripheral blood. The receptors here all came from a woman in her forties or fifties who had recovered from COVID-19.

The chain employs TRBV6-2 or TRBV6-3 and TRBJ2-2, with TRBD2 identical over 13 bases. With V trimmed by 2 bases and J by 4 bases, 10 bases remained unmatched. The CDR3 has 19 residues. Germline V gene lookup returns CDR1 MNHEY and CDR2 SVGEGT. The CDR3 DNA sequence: TGTGCCAGCAGTTACCTATATTCGGGACTAGCGGGACGCACCGGGGAGCTGTTTTTT. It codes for CASSYLYSGLAGRTGELFF.

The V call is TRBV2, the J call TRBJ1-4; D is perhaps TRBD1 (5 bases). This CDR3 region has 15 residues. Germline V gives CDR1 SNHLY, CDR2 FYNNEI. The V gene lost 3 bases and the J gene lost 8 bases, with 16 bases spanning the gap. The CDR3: CASSDRGTSFEKLFF. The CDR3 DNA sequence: TGTGCCAGCAGTGATCGTGGGACTTCCTTCGAAAAACTGTTTTTT.

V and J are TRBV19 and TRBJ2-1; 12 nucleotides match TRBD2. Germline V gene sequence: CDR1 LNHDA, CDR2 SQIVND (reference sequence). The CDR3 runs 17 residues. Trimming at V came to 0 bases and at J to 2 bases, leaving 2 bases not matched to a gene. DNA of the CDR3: TGTGCCAGTAGTATAGATCGGACTAGCGGGGCCTACAATGAGCAGTTCTTC. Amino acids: CASSIDRTSGAYNEQFF.

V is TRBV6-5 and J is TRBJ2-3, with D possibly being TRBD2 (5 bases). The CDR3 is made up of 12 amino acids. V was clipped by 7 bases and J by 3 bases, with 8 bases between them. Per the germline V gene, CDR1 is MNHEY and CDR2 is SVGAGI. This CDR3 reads CASKLATDTQYF. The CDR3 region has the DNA TGTGCCAGCAAATTAGCGACAGATACGCAGTATTTT.

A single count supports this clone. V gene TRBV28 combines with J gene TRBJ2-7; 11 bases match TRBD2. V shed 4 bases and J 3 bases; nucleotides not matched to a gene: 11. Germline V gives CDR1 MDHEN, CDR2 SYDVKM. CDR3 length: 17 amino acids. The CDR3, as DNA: TGTGCCAGCAGTTCCCGACTAGCGGGGCAGACTTACTACGAGCAGTACTTC. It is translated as CASSSRLAGQTYYEQYF.

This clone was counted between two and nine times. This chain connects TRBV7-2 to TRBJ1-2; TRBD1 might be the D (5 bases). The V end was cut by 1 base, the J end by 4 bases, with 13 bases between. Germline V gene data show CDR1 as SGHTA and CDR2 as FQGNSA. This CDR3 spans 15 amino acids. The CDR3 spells CASSLVGGILYGYTF. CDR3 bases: TGTGCCAGCAGCTTAGTCGGGGGAATCCTCTATGGCTACACCTTC.

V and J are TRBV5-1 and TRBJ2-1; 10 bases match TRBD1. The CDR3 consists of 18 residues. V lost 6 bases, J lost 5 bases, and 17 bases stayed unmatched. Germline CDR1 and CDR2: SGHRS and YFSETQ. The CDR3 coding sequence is TGCGCCAGCACCCTTCCGGGACAGGGGAATATTAAGGACAATGAGCAGTTCTTC. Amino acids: CASTLPGQGNIKDNEQFF.

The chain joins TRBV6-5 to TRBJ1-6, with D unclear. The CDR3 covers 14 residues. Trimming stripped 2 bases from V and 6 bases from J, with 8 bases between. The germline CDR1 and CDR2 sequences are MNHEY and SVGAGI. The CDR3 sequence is CASSYRRGNSPLHF. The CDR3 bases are TGTGCCAGCAGTTACCGCCGGGGTAATTCACCCCTCCACTTT.